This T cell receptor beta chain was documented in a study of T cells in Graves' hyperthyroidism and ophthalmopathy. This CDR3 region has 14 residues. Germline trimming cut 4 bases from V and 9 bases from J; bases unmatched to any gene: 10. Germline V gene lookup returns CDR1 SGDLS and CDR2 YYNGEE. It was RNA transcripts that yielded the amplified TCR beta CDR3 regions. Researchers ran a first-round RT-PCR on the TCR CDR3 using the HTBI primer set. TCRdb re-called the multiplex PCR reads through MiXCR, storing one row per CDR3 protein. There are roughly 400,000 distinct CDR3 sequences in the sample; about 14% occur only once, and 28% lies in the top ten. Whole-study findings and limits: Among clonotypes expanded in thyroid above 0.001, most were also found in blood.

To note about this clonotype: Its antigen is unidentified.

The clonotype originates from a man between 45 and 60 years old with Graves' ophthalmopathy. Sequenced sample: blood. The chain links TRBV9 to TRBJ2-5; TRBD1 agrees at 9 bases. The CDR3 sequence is CASSTGQGGEAQYF. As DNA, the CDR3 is TGTGCCAGCAGCACGGGACAGGGCGGCGAGGCCCAGTACTTC.